The 29 T cell receptor beta chains in this list originate from one sample, sequenced in a study of response to subunit inactivated influenza vaccine. One entry per CDR3 protein, called by TCRdb with MiXCR from the RT-PCR reads. The sample consists of hundreds of thousands of distinct CDR3 sequences, approximately 15% of them appearing once. Sequencing used PBMCs from blood, obtained about 14 days before vaccination. The receptors come from a man in his forties or fifties who received an inactivated influenza vaccine.

The chain recombines TRBV20-1 with TRBJ2-7; 9 bases align to TRBD1. The CDR3 is made up of 14 amino acids. Trimming took 0 bases from V and 6 from J; bases not matched to a gene: 6. Germline V gene sequence: CDR1 DFQATT, CDR2 SNEGSKA (reference sequence). The CDR3 region has the DNA TGCAGTGCTAGAGAAGTACAGGGGGCGGGCGAGCAGTACTTC. Amino acid sequence: CSAREVQGAGEQYF.

The chain joins TRBV7-2 to TRBJ2-1; 7 nucleotides line up with TRBD2. V dropped 3 bases and J dropped 13; count of bases not matched to a gene: 12. CDR1 is SGHTA, CDR2 FQGNSA, per germline. This CDR3 contains 14 residues. Here the CDR3 reads CASSFSSGRGFQFF. The CDR3 DNA reads as TGTGCCAGCAGCTTTTCATCGGGGCGGGGGTTTCAGTTCTTC. Variable domain in full (rest from reference TRBV7-2 and TRBJ2-1): GAGVSQSPSNKVTEKGKDVELRCDPISGHTALYWYRQSLGQGLEFLIYFQGNSAPDKSGLPSDRFSAERTGGSVSTLTIQRTQQEDSAVYLCASSFSSGRGFQFFGPGTRLTVL.

In this sample, this clonotype turned up many times. One end of the junction is discordant with germline, which a read error may explain. V gene TRBV5-1 combines with J gene TRBJ1-3; D uncertain. The CDR3 extends over 12 amino acids. CDR1 and CDR2 from the germline V gene are SGHRS and YFSETQ. The CDR3 spells CASSLDGNTIYF. CDR3 nucleotides: TGTGCCAGCAGCTTAGATGGAAACACCATATATTTT.

This clonotype occurred a few times. For the CDR3, the DNA is TGTGCCAGCAGCTTAGTGGGACAGGGAAGGGTAGGGTACTTC. Protein: CASSLVGQGRVGYF. V usage is TRBV11-2 and J usage is TRBJ2-5, with 9 bases identical to TRBD1. CDR3 length equals 14 residues. Unmatched junction bases numbered 10, after V lost 1 base and J lost 13 bases. Germline CDR1 is SGHAT and CDR2 is FQNNGV.

This clonotype has just a few counts. CDR3 region: CATSRNRGKETQYF. The CDR3 region has the DNA TGTGCCACCAGCCGGAACAGGGGGAAAGAGACCCAGTACTTC. This chain joins TRBV15 and TRBJ2-5; 8 bases agree with TRBD1. CDR1 is LNHNV and CDR2 is YYDKDF in the germline V gene (reference sequence). The trim removed 5 bases at V and 3 bases at J, leaving 5 bases unmatched. The CDR3 covers 14 residues.

This clonotype has a handful of counts. This chain uses TRBV12-3 or TRBV12-4 with TRBJ1-2, with D possibly matching TRBD1 (5 bases). V lost 5 bases and J lost 5, with 21 bases in between. This CDR3 comprises 16 residues. The CDR3 DNA follows: TGTGCCAGCAGTCCCCGGGACCCAACCTTGAGGTATGGCTACACCTTC. The encoded protein is CASSPRDPTLRYGYTF.

J is TRBJ2-3 and V is TRBV15, with 9 bases identical to TRBD1. V trimming: 4 bases; J trimming: 1 base; junction bases outside the gene matches: 3. Germline assignment: CDR1 LNHNV and CDR2 YYDKDF (reference sequence). This CDR3 spans 15 amino acids. CDR3: CATSTDRGGTDTQYF. As DNA, the CDR3 is TGTGCCACCAGCACGGACAGGGGTGGCACAGATACGCAGTATTTT. Full variable domain (remainder filled in from reference TRBV15 and TRBJ2-3): DAMVIQNPRYQVTQFGKPVTLSCSQTLNHNVMYWYQQKSSQAPKLLFHYYDKDFNNEADTPDNFQSRRPNTSFCFLDIRSPGLGDTAMYLCATSTDRGGTDTQYFGPGTRLTVL.

This chain connects TRBV7-2 to TRBJ2-1, with D perhaps matching TRBD1 or TRBD2 (7 bases each). Per germline, CDR1 SGHTA and CDR2 FQGNSA. V was pared by 4 bases and J by 4 bases, with 17 bases between. CDR3 size: 16 residues. CDR3 sequence: CASSSRGRGIYNEQFF. For the CDR3, the DNA is TGTGCCAGCAGCTCGAGGGGGCGGGGGATTTACAATGAGCAGTTCTTC.

This clonotype was recorded a few times. This rearrangement joins TRBV6-1 to TRBJ1-1; D is unresolved. V was trimmed by 1 base and J by 8 bases, leaving 11 bases between them. Germline V CDR1 and CDR2: MNHNS, SASEGT. This CDR3 is 13 amino acids long. Written as DNA, the CDR3 is TGTGCCAGCAGTGAAGTCCCTAGGCAAGAAGCTTTCTTT. Translated: CASSEVPRQEAFF.

The chain uses TRBV5-1 and TRBJ2-2; 10 bases fit TRBD2. J lost 4 bases, V lost 7 bases, and 7 bases had no gene match. From germline, CDR1 is SGHRS and CDR2 YFSETQ. The CDR3 runs to 15 residues. DNA for the CDR3: TGCGCCAGCCGGAGGACTAGCGGAAGCACCGGGGAGCTGTTTTTT. This translates into CASRRTSGSTGELFF. The full variable domain, rest sourced from reference TRBV5-1 and TRBJ2-2, is KAGVTQTPRYLIKTRGQQVTLSCSPISGHRSVSWYQQTPGQGLQFLFEYFSETQRNKGNFPGRFSGRQFSNSRSEMNVSTLELGDSALYLCASRRTSGSTGELFFGEGSRLTVL.

The chain uses TRBV9 and TRBJ2-2; D gene uncertain. This CDR3 contains 13 residues. CDR1 SGDLS and CDR2 YYNGEE come from the germline V gene. Trimming pared 5 bases from V and 6 bases from J, leaving 11 bases between. The CDR3 DNA reads TGTGCCAGCAGTCGCCAGGTAGCCGGGGAGCTGTTTTTT. This gives the protein CASSRQVAGELFF.

This rearrangement joins TRBV9 to TRBJ2-1; D unclear. The ends were cut back, 7 bases at V and 10 bases at J, with 18 bases in the middle. In germline, CDR1 is SGDLS, CDR2 YYNGEE. The CDR3 sequence is 13 residues long. The CDR3 spells CASGDGVGEEQFF. The CDR3 coding sequence is TGTGCCAGCGGCGATGGGGTGGGTGAAGAGCAGTTCTTC.

This clonotype occurred many times. The chain employs TRBV12-3 or TRBV12-4 and TRBJ1-3, with TRBD1 as a possible D gene (5 bases). This CDR3 has 14 amino acids. With 7 bases removed from V and 4 bases from J, the gap between germline ends came to 14 bases. The CDR3 region has the DNA TGTGCCAGCAAAATCCGGGACGACGGAAACACCATATATTTT. Translating it yields CASKIRDDGNTIYF.

In its sample, this clonotype was seen a few times. J is TRBJ2-3 and V is TRBV4-3; D is perhaps TRBD2 (5 bases). Germline V CDR1 and CDR2: LGHNA, YSLEER. V dropped 4 bases and J dropped 5 bases, with 16 bases sitting between them. The length of the CDR3 is 15 residues. Written as DNA, the CDR3 is TGCGCCAGCAGCCGACGCCCGGAGGCTGGAGATACGCAGTATTTT. Protein: CASSRRPEAGDTQYF.

The V call is TRBV6-5, the J call TRBJ2-1; D possibly corresponds to TRBD1 (6 bases). This CDR3 spans 14 amino acids. V was shortened by 5 bases and J by 5 bases, with 13 bases between the two germline ends. Per germline, CDR1 MNHEY and CDR2 SVGAGI. The CDR3 DNA sequence: TGTGCCAGCAGTACACGACAGGCGGACAATGAGCAGTTCTTC. Protein: CASSTRQADNEQFF.

This rearrangement joins TRBV2 to TRBJ2-7; possibly TRBD2 for D (5 bases). Germline CDR1 reads SNHLY; CDR2 reads FYNNEI. The CDR3 spans 12 residues. Trimming left V 7 bases short and J 2 bases short, with 9 bases between. In DNA form, the CDR3 reads TGTGCCAGCAACGGAGGCCCCTACGAGCAGTACTTC. Translating gives CASNGGPYEQYF.

This clonotype was observed at least ten times. CDR3 amino acids: CASSFTSGKNEQFF. CDR3 bases: TGTGCCAGCAGCTTTACTAGCGGGAAGAATGAGCAGTTCTTC. The chain links TRBV7-2 to TRBJ2-1, with 10 bases lining up with TRBD2. V was pared by 3 bases and J by 7 bases, with 3 bases of the junction left unmatched. This CDR3 is built from 14 residues. Germline V CDR1 and CDR2: SGHTA, FQGNSA.

This clonotype was observed many times. The V gene is TRBV10-3, the J gene TRBJ2-7, with a tentative D call TRBD1 (6 bases). The CDR3 consists of 16 residues. Germline values: CDR1 ENHRY, CDR2 SYGVKD. V lost 4 bases and J 3 bases, leaving 19 bases between the germline ends. Here the CDR3 reads CAISAAGVEWVYEQYF. The CDR3 coding sequence is TGTGCCATCAGTGCGGCAGGGGTGGAGTGGGTCTACGAGCAGTACTTC.

V is TRBV20-1 and J is TRBJ2-3, with D maybe TRBD2 (6 bases). Germline CDR1 reads DFQATT; CDR2 reads SNEGSKA (reference sequence). Trimming took off 3 bases at V and 4 bases at J, with 17 bases between the two ends. The length of the CDR3 is 15 residues. The CDR3 here is CSARDITGAPDTQYF. CDR3 nucleotides: TGCAGTGCTAGGGATATAACGGGAGCCCCAGATACGCAGTATTTT.

The chain joins TRBV2 to TRBJ2-1; 11 bases are shared with TRBD2. The V gene's germline CDR1 is SNHLY and CDR2 FYNNEI. Trimming removed 5 bases from V and 2 bases from J; junction bases left unmatched: 5. The CDR3 is made up of 16 amino acids. CDR3 in amino acids: CASSPTSGETYNEQFF. The CDR3 DNA is TGTGCCAGCAGTCCGACTAGCGGGGAAACCTACAATGAGCAGTTCTTC.

This clonotype was detected a few times. The chain is built from TRBV5-1 and TRBJ2-7; no definite D call. Trimming stripped 0 bases from V and 0 bases from J, with 10 bases between. The germline gives CDR1 SGHRS, CDR2 YFSETQ. This CDR3 is 15 amino acids long. CDR3 residues: CASSLAHQLSYEQYF. The DNA for the CDR3 is TGCGCCAGCAGCTTGGCACACCAACTCTCCTACGAGCAGTACTTC.

Concerning this clonotype: Since a much larger clone is just one base distant, this may be a read error. The chain employs TRBV6-6 and TRBJ1-2; D perhaps matches TRBD1 (6 bases). There are 12 residues in the CDR3. Germline assignment: CDR1 MNHNY and CDR2 SVGAGI (reference sequence). The CDR3 nucleotides read TGTGCCGGCAGTTCAGGGGATCGTGGCTACACCTTC. Translation: CAGSSGDRGYTF.

The CDR3 loop reads CASSLGGSAPYEQYF. CDR3 coding DNA: TGTGCCAGCAGCCTAGGGGGATCTGCCCCCTACGAGCAGTACTTC. The J gene is TRBJ2-7, the V gene TRBV14; D is perhaps TRBD1 (6 bases). Trimming shortened V by 4 bases and J by 2 bases, and 15 bases separated the two germline ends. The CDR3 has 15 residues. Germline V gene sequence: CDR1 SGHDN, CDR2 FVKESK. The whole variable domain, filled in from reference TRBV14 and TRBJ2-7, reads EAGVTQFPSHSVIEKGQTVTLRCDPISGHDNLYWYRRVMGKEIKFLLHFVKESKQDESGMPNNRFLAERTGGTYSTLKVQPAELEDSGVYFCASSLGGSAPYEQYFGPGTRLTVT.

The V gene is TRBV3-1, the J gene TRBJ1-6; possible D gene TRBD1, 6 bases. The V gene's germline CDR1 is LGHDT and CDR2 YNNKEL (reference sequence). CDR3 size: 14 residues. V dropped 3 bases and J dropped 14 bases, with 17 bases sitting between them. The CDR3 DNA reads as TGTGCCAGCAGCCAGAATCTCAGGGGCGAGGCCCTCCACTTT. This translates into CASSQNLRGEALHF.

The rearrangement uses TRBV4-3 and TRBJ1-2; TRBD1 agrees at 10 bases. Looked up from germline, CDR1 is LGHNA and CDR2 is YSLEER. Trimming at V came to 1 base and at J to 8 bases, leaving 10 bases not matched to a gene. The CDR3 has 16 residues. The CDR3 is CASSQVPGTGVGGYTF. The CDR3 DNA reads as TGCGCCAGCAGCCAAGTCCCCGGGACAGGGGTAGGGGGCTACACCTTC.

In this sample, this clonotype turned up a few times. The chain has TRBV29-1 and TRBJ2-5, with D uncertain. CDR3 size: 14 residues. The V gene's germline CDR1 is SQVTM and CDR2 ANQGSEA. V lost 6 bases, J lost 5 bases, and 19 bases lay in between. The CDR3 protein is CSVVQRIHSETQYF. For the CDR3, the DNA is TGCAGCGTCGTCCAAAGGATCCATTCCGAGACCCAGTACTTC.

The chain couples TRBV29-1 to TRBJ2-7, with TRBD1 matching 8 bases. This CDR3 has 13 residues. The germline gives CDR1 SQVTM, CDR2 ANQGSEA. V dropped 4 bases and J dropped 2; count of bases not matched to a gene: 4. The CDR3 reads CSVGTGLTYEQYF. The CDR3 DNA is TGCAGCGTTGGGACAGGGCTCACCTACGAGCAGTACTTC.

The genes are TRBV30 and TRBJ2-1, with TRBD2 matching over 10 bases. Per germline, CDR1 GTSNPN and CDR2 SVGIG (reference sequence). V trimming: 0 bases; J trimming: 4 bases; junction bases outside the gene matches: 9. The CDR3 contains 17 residues. Here the CDR3 reads CAWSVQGLAAPYNEQFF. The CDR3 nucleotides are TGTGCCTGGAGTGTACAAGGACTAGCGGCCCCTTACAATGAGCAGTTCTTC. The whole variable domain, filled in from reference TRBV30 and TRBJ2-1, reads SQTIHQWPATLVQPVGSPLSLECTVEGTSNPNLYWYRQAAGRGLQLLFYSVGIGQISSEVPQNLSASRPQDRQFILSSKKLLLSDSGFYLCAWSVQGLAAPYNEQFFGPGTRLTVL.

This clonotype was detected a few times. The V gene is TRBV7-9, the J gene TRBJ2-1; D may be TRBD2 (5 bases). V was cut by 6 bases and J by 15 bases, with 15 bases left in between. The CDR3 is 11 residues long. Germline CDR1 reads SEHNR; CDR2 reads FQNEAQ (reference sequence). CDR3 sequence reads: CASRGASSPFF. CDR3 bases: TGTGCCAGCAGGGGAGCCTCTTCGCCGTTCTTC.